The 16 T cell receptor beta chains in this list originate from one sample, sequenced in a study of cytomegalovirus exposure and HLA in healthy donors. The protocol was immunoSEQ multiplex PCR, while the TCRdb copy is restricted to in-frame clones and leaves out a portion. Among under 150,000 clones listed, approximately 90% were seen once. Sample: PBMCs. These receptors were obtained from a woman between 18 and 29 years old in good health and CMV-seronegative.

The CDR3 reads CASSPAQGRNTGELFF. The CDR3 region has the DNA TGTGCCAGCAGCCCCGCACAGGGTAGGAACACCGGGGAGCTGTTTTTT. The chain joins TRBV11-2 to TRBJ2-2; maybe TRBD1 (6 bases). V gave up 5 bases and J gave up 1 base, with 14 bases separating them. The length of the CDR3 is 16 residues. Germline assignment: CDR1 SGHAT and CDR2 FQNNGV.

The J gene is TRBJ2-1, the V gene TRBV28; 7 bases are a match to TRBD1. V lost 2 bases and J lost 1; bases outside the gene matches: 2. Germline V gives CDR1 MDHEN, CDR2 SYDVKM. This CDR3 is built from 15 residues. CDR3: CASSLRQGSYNEQFF. The CDR3 DNA sequence: TGTGCCAGCAGTTTACGACAGGGTTCCTACAATGAGCAGTTCTTC.

The chain employs TRBV2 and TRBJ1-2; TRBD1 might be the D (5 bases). Between the trimmed V and J ends, which lost 6 bases and 4 bases, there was a span of 12 bases. Germline lookup yields CDR1 SNHLY and CDR2 FYNNEI. This CDR3 comprises 13 residues. The CDR3 region is CASRRGTPYGYTF. The CDR3 DNA follows: TGTGCCAGCAGACGCGGGACCCCCTATGGCTACACCTTC.

The chain employs TRBV4-3 and TRBJ2-1, with TRBD1 matching over 9 bases. CDR3 size: 14 residues. The V gene's germline CDR1 is LGHNA and CDR2 YSLEER. After removal of 3 bases from V and 9 bases from J, the junction contained 6 bases not matched to a gene. CDR3 sequence (DNA): TGCGCCAGCAGCCAGGACAGGGGCGAGGGTGAGCAGTTCTTC. Translated: CASSQDRGEGEQFF.

The chain is built from TRBV5-1 and TRBJ1-1; no definite D call. The germline gives CDR1 SGHRS, CDR2 YFSETQ. The ends were cut back, 4 bases at V and 0 bases at J, with 19 bases in the middle. CDR3 length: 17 residues. The DNA of the CDR3 is TGCGCCAGCAGCCCGCCCTCCGTTGGCAAGTTGAACACTGAAGCTTTCTTT. Its translation: CASSPPSVGKLNTEAFF. The entire variable domain, with the rest obtained from reference TRBV5-1 and TRBJ1-1, is as follows: KAGVTQTPRYLIKTRGQQVTLSCSPISGHRSVSWYQQTPGQGLQFLFEYFSETQRNKGNFPGRFSGRQFSNSRSEMNVSTLELGDSALYLCASSPPSVGKLNTEAFFGQGTRLTVV.

The gene calls are TRBV29-1 and TRBJ2-7; maybe TRBD2 (6 bases). The V end was cut by 2 bases, the J end by 7 bases, with 15 bases between. Per germline, CDR1 SQVTM and CDR2 ANQGSEA. The CDR3 totals 13 residues. This chain's CDR3 is CSVEFLIGGEQYF. The CDR3 DNA reads TGCAGCGTTGAATTTCTGATAGGAGGGGAGCAGTACTTC.

The gene calls are TRBV27 and TRBJ1-2; perhaps TRBD1 as D (6 bases). Germline-derived CDR1 and CDR2 are MNHEY and SMNVEV (reference sequence). This CDR3 region has 11 residues. Trimming removed 6 bases from V and 7 bases from J, with 9 bases in between. CDR3 loop: CASRGGGGYTF. The CDR3 coding sequence is TGTGCCAGCAGGGGAGGGGGTGGCTACACCTTC.

This sequence joins TRBV14 and TRBJ2-7; 10 nucleotides align to TRBD1. This CDR3 is built from 13 residues. Losses at the gene ends were 3 bases for V and 4 bases for J; bases not matched to a gene: 0. Germline CDR1 and CDR2: SGHDN and FVKESK. The CDR3 bases are TGTGCCAGCAGCCAGGGACAGGGGTACGAGCAGTACTTC. The encoded protein is CASSQGQGYEQYF.

This clone was observed a handful of times. The chain joins TRBV28 to TRBJ1-1; unclear D gene. V was pared by 4 bases and J by 6 bases, with 12 bases between. Germline V lookup: CDR1 MDHEN, CDR2 SYDVKM. The CDR3 contains 13 residues. This CDR3 reads CASSSTFGSEAFF. CDR3 sequence (DNA): TGTGCCAGCAGTTCGACTTTCGGGTCTGAAGCTTTCTTT.

The chain combines TRBV23-1 with TRBJ2-3, with TRBD1 as a possible D gene (6 bases). TRBV23-1 is an ORF, with its function uncertain. Deletions cut 1 base from V and 0 bases from J, with 20 bases between. This CDR3 has 19 residues. The CDR3 sequence: CASSQFEKTGKTSTDTQYF. CDR3 bases: TGCGCCAGCAGTCAATTTGAAAAGACAGGTAAAACTAGCACAGATACGCAGTATTTT.

V gene TRBV13 combines with J gene TRBJ1-2; 9 nucleotides align to TRBD1. The CDR3 runs to 18 residues. The V segment lost 3 bases and the J segment 0 bases; nucleotides outside the gene matches: 11. Germline V gene data show CDR1 as PRHDT and CDR2 as FYEKMQ (reference sequence). As DNA, the CDR3 is TGTGCCAGCAGCTTTTCCCAAGGGGGACAGGGAGCTAACTATGGCTACACCTTC. Its translation: CASSFSQGGQGANYGYTF.

A single count supports this clone. The J gene is TRBJ1-3, the V gene TRBV5-6, with 7 bases aligning to TRBD1. The CDR3 length is 13 residues. Losses at the gene ends were 3 bases for V and 4 bases for J; bases not matched to a gene: 1. The germline gives CDR1 SGHDT, CDR2 YYEEEE. DNA of the CDR3: TGTGCCAGCAGCTCGGACAGGGGAAACACCATATATTTT. Residues: CASSSDRGNTIYF.

The rearrangement uses TRBV5-6 and TRBJ2-2; no clear D gene. The CDR3 runs 15 residues. Per germline, CDR1 SGHDT and CDR2 YYEEEE. V shed 2 bases and J shed 8 bases, with 16 bases lying between them. The CDR3 here is CASSFDPRWQGELFF. CDR3 nucleotide sequence: TGTGCCAGCAGCTTCGACCCGCGGTGGCAGGGGGAGCTGTTTTTT.

The gene calls are TRBV9 and TRBJ1-1; 7 bases match TRBD1. The CDR3 is 13 amino acids. J gave up 4 bases and V 3 bases, and 3 bases lay outside the gene matches. CDR1 and CDR2 (germline): SGDLS, YYNGEE. The DNA of the CDR3 is TGTGCCAGCAGCGAACAGGGGAGCACTGAAGCTTTCTTT. Its protein is CASSEQGSTEAFF.

The V and J genes are TRBV4-3 and TRBJ2-2; tentatively, D is TRBD1 (5 bases). Trimming pared 0 bases from V and 6 bases from J, leaving 11 bases between. The CDR3 runs to 15 residues. Germline values: CDR1 LGHNA, CDR2 YSLEER. The chain's CDR3 is CASSQDGSGPGELFF. CDR3 bases: TGCGCCAGCAGCCAAGATGGTTCAGGGCCCGGGGAGCTGTTTTTT.

V usage is TRBV7-8 and J usage is TRBJ2-1; D remains ambiguous. V lost 0 bases and J 8 bases, leaving 11 bases between the germline ends. Germline V CDR1 and CDR2: SGHVS, FQNEAQ. This CDR3 is built from 14 residues. In DNA form, the CDR3 reads TGTGCCAGCAGCTTAGCCCGTAGTTTTTATGAGCAGTTCTTC. Translating gives CASSLARSFYEQFF.